This TCR beta chain emerged from a study of cytomegalovirus exposure and HLA in healthy donors. General study results and limits: Sequencing likely generated an artifact that appeared as a cluster of highly shared sequence variants.

The length of the CDR3 is 12 residues. Germline V gives CDR1 SGHRS, CDR2 YFSETQ. Trimming pared 6 bases from V and 8 bases from J, leaving 14 bases between. A remark on this clone: The antigen remains unidentified.

Primers for the PCR totalled 60 Vbeta and 13 Jbeta. Data came from immunoSEQ multiplex PCR; TCRdb stores just in-frame clones and leaves some out. Altogether roughly 240,000 clones are present, 78% being singletons, with the ten largest covering approximately 0.49%. J is TRBJ1-1 and V is TRBV5-1; D is possibly TRBD1 (5 bases). The specimen was PBMCs. This TCR derives from a boy aged 10-17 years in good health and CMV-seronegative. The CDR3 nucleotides are TGCGCCAGCACCCCGAATCGGGGGGAAGCTTTCTTT. Residues: CASTPNRGEAFF. The full variable domain, in which reference TRBV5-1 and TRBJ1-1 provide the parts outside the CDR3, is KAGVTQTPRYLIKTRGQQVTLSCSPISGHRSVSWYQQTPGQGLQFLFEYFSETQRNKGNFPGRFSGRQFSNSRSEMNVSTLELGDSALYLCASTPNRGEAFFGQGTRLTVV.